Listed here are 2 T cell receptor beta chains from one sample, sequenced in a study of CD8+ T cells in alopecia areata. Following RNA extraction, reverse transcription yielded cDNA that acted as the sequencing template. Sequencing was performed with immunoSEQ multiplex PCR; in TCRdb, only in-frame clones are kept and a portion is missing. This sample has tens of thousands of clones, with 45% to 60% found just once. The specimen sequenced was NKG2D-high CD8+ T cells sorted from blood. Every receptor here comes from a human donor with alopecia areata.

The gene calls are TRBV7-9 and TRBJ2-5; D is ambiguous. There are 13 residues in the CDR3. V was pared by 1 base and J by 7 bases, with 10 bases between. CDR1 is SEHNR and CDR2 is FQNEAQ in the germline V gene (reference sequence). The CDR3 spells CASSLDSSVTQYF. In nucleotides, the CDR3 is TGTGCCAGCAGCTTAGACAGCTCAGTGACCCAGTACTTC.

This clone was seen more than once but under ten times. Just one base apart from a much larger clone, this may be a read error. CDR3 DNA sequence: TGTGCCAGCAGCTTTGGGGGCACTGAAGCTTTCTTT. This gives the protein CASSFGGTEAFF. The chain combines TRBV13 with TRBJ1-1; a possible D gene is TRBD1 (5 bases). Per germline, CDR1 PRHDT and CDR2 FYEKMQ (reference sequence). V was pared by 3 bases and J by 4 bases, with 6 bases between. This CDR3 is 12 amino acids long.